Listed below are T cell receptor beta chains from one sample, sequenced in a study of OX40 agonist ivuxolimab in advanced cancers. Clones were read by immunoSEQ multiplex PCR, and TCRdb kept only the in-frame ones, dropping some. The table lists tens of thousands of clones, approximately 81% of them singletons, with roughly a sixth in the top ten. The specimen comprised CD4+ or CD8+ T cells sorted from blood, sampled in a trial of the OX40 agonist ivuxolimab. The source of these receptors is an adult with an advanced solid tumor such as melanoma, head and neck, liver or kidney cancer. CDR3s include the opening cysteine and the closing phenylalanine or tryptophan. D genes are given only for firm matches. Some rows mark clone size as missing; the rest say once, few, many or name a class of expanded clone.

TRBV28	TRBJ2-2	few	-	TGTGCCAGCATCTGGTCGGGGGTTAGAGGCGGGGAGCTGTTTTTT	CASIWSGVRGGELFF
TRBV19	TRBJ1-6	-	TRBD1	TGTGCCAGTAGCCCAGCCAGACAGGGGGCGAGTTCACCCCTCCACTTT	CASSPARQGASSPLHF
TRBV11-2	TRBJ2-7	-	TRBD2	TGTGCCAGCAGCTTAGTCCTAGCGGAGTCCTACGAGCAGTACTTC	CASSLVLAESYEQYF
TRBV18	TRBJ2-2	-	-	TGTGCCAGCTCACCACGGCGACAGAACACCGGGGAGCTGTTTTTT	CASSPRRQNTGELFF
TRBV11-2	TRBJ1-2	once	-	TGTGCCAGCAGCCAAGATAACAGGATAGGCTATGGCTACACCTTC	CASSQDNRIGYGYTF
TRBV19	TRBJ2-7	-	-	TGTGCCAGTAGTGTTCGACTAGAGAGGGGGCGGCAGTACTTC	CASSVRLERGRQYF
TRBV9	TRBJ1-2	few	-	TGTGCCAGCAGCGTAGGGGGGGGCTTTGGCTACACCTTC	CASSVGGGFGYTF
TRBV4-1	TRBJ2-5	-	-	TGCGCCAGCAGCCAAGGCCCAAGCGTACCCGGCGGGGAGACCCAGTACTTC	CASSQGPSVPGGETQYF
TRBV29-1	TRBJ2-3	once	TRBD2	TGCAGCGTTGAGATAATGGGGACTAGCGTCACAGATACGCAGTATTTT	CSVEIMGTSVTDTQYF
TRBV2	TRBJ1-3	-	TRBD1	TGTGCCAGCAGCGAACCGGGACAGGCTAAATACTATGCTGGAAACACCATATATTTT	CASSEPGQAKYYAGNTIYF
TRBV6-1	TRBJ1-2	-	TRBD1	TGTGCCAGCAGGCGGGGGACAGGGCCCAACTATGGCTACACCTTC	CASRRGTGPNYGYTF
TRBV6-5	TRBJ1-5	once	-	TGTGCCAGCTCGAGTCAGAGGAATCAGCCCCAGCATTTT	CASSSQRNQPQHF
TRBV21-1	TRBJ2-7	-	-	TGTGCCAGCAGCACCCCTCGGGGGCGCCCCTACGAGCAGTACTTC	CASSTPRGRPYEQYF
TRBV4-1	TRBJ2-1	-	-	TGCGCCAGCAGCCAAGATGAAGCGGCCACCTACAATGAGCAGTTCTTC	CASSQDEAATYNEQFF
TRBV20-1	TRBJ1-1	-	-	TGCAGTGCTTCTATACAGGTTGAAGCTTTCTTT	CSASIQVEAFF
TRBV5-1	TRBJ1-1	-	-	TGCGCCAGCAGCTTGGGACGGAGGGGCATGAACACTGAAGCTTTCTTT	CASSLGRRGMNTEAFF
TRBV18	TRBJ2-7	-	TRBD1	TGTGCCAGCTCACCGAGTCCCGGGACAGCAATGGAGCAGTACTTC	CASSPSPGTAMEQYF
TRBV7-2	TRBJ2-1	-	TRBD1	TGTGCCAGCAGCGGGGGTTGGGACAGGGGGCGCAATGAGCAGTTCTTC	CASSGGWDRGRNEQFF
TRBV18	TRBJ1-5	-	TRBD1	TGTGCCAGTAAGTCCGGGACAGGCAATCAGCCCCAGCATTTT	CASKSGTGNQPQHF
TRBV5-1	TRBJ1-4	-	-	TGCGCCAGCAGCTTTTCGTCTAATGAAAAACTGTTTTTT	CASSFSSNEKLFF
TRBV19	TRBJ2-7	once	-	TGTGCCAGTCAAAAAGGTCAGGGCACCTACGAGCAGTACTTC	CASQKGQGTYEQYF
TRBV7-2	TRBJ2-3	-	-	TGTGCCAGCAGCCCATACGTTAGCACAGATACGCAGTATTTT	CASSPYVSTDTQYF
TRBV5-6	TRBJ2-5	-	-	TGTGCCAGCAGCTCGGACAGTACGCAAGAGACCCAGTACTTC	CASSSDSTQETQYF
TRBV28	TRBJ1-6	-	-	TGTGCCAGCAGTCTACTCAATTCACCCCTCCACTTT	CASSLLNSPLHF
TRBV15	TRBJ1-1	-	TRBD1	TGTGCCACCAGCGGCGGACAGGGGGCGAACACTGAAGCTTTCTTT	CATSGGQGANTEAFF
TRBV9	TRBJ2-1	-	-	TGTGCCAGCAGCGTACGTTTCGAAAACAATGAGCAGTTCTTC	CASSVRFENNEQFF
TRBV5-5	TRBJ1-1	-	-	TGTGCCAGCAGCCTATACAGGGAGGGCATGAACACTGAAGCTTTCTTT	CASSLYREGMNTEAFF
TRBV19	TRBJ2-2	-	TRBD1	TGTGCCAGTAGTAAGGGACAGGGCTTGACTGGGGAGCTGTTTTTT	CASSKGQGLTGELFF
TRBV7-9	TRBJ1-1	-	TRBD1	TGTGCCAGCAGCTTAAGTGCGGGACAGGGCTCTGAAGCTTTCTTT	CASSLSAGQGSEAFF
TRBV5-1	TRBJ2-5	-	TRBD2	TGCGCCAGCAGCTTGGGGACTAGCGGGACGGAGACCCAGTACTTC	CASSLGTSGTETQYF
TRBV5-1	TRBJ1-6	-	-	TGCGCCAGCAGGACGGGTTTATTGAATCGTTCACCCCTCCACTTT	CASRTGLLNRSPLHF
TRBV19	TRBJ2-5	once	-	TGTGCCAGTAGTATGGCTCCTCTGAGCGGGTACCAAGAGACCCAGTACTTC	CASSMAPLSGYQETQYF
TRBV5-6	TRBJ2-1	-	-	TGTGCCAGCAGCTTGTACAGCGACTCATACAATGAGCAGTTCTTC	CASSLYSDSYNEQFF
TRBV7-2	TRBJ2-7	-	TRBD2	TGTGCCAGCAGCTTAGTTACGACTAGCGGGACCTATCACTACGAGCAGTACTTC	CASSLVTTSGTYHYEQYF
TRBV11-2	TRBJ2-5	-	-	TGTGCCAGCAGCTTAGGACCCGAAGAGACCCAGTACTTC	CASSLGPEETQYF
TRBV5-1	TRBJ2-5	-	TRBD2	TGCGCCAGTCTACCGGGGGTAGCGGGAGCCTGGAGAGAGACCCAGTACTTC	CASLPGVAGAWRETQYF
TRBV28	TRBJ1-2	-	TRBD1	TGTGCCAGCAGCTCCGGGACAGGGGCGTTTGGCTACACCTTC	CASSSGTGAFGYTF
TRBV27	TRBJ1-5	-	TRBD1	TGTGCCAGCAGTTTATCGACAGGGGGCGGGGTGCCCCAGCATTTT	CASSLSTGGGVPQHF
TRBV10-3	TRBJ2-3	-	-	TGTGCCATGTCCTTAACGGGCGAGCCCGGTACAGATACGCAGTATTTT	CAMSLTGEPGTDTQYF
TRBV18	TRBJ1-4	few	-	TGTGCCAGCTCACCCTTCCCTGGGCAAGGTGAAAAACTGTTTTTT	CASSPFPGQGEKLFF
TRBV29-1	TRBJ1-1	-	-	TGCAGCGTTGGGGTTTTAGGGGCTCTGAACACTGAAGCTTTCTTT	CSVGVLGALNTEAFF
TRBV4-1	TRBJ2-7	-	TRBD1	TGCGCCAGCAGCCAAGTTTTGGTGCACACAGGGGAAGGCTACGAGCAGTACTTC	CASSQVLVHTGEGYEQYF
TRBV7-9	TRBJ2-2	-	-	TGTGCCAGCAGCTTTACGGCCGGGGAGCTGTTTTTT	CASSFTAGELFF